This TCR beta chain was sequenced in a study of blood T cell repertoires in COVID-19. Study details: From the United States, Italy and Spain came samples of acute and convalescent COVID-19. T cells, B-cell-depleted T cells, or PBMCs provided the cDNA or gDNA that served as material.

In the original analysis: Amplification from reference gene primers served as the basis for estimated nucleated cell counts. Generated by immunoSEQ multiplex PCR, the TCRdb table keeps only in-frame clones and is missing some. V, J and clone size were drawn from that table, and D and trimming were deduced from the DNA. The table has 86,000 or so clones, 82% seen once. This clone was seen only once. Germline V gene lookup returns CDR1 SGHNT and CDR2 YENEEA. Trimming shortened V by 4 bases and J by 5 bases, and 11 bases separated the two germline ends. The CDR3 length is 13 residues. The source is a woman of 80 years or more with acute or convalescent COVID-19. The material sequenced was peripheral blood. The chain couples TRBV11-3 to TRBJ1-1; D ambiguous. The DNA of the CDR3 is TGTGCCAGCAGCTCTCAGCCCGGGACTGAAGCTTTCTTT. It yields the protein CASSSQPGTEAFF.